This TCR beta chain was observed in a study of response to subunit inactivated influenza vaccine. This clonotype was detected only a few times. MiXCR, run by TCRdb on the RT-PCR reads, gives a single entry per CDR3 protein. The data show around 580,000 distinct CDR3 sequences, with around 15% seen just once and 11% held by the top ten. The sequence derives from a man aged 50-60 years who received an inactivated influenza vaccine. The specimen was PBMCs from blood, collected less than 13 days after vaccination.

The CDR3 coding sequence is TGTGCCAGCAGCTCCCCCATAGGGGGCCTCTACGAGCAGTACTTC. Translation gives CASSSPIGGLYEQYF. J is TRBJ2-7 and V is TRBV7-9; 7 positions agree with TRBD1. The CDR3 extends over 15 amino acids. Looked up from germline, CDR1 is SEHNR and CDR2 is FQNEAQ (reference sequence). V trimming: 4 bases; J trimming: 3 bases; junction bases outside the gene matches: 9. The whole variable domain, filled in from reference TRBV7-9 and TRBJ2-7, reads DTGVSQNPRHKITKRGQNVTFRCDPISEHNRLYWYRQTLGQGPEFLTYFQNEAQLEKSRLLSDRFSAERPKGSFSTLEIQRTEQGDSAMYLCASSSPIGGLYEQYFGPGTRLTVT.